The sequence of this T cell receptor (beta chain) was determined in a study of identical twins (TCRdb year 2016). About the full investigation: The study deep-sequenced TCR alpha and beta repertoires from monozygotic twins, unrelated adults of various ages and cord blood to test whether fetal clonotypes persist. To rule out contamination, the twin experiments were replicated at different times with different library preparation protocols. The study at large found these results: A weaker excess of twin sharing was found in beta out-of-frame sequences because the signal-to-noise ratio was lowered by fewer shared sequences. Out-of-frame TCR alpha sharing in monozygotic twins was systematically underestimated by recombination models, whereas sharing between unrelated individuals was in agreement with the recombination models. Invariant T cells such as MAIT and iNKT could partly confound zero-insertion analyses, though diverse VJ usage argued against this for most clonotypes. Compared with coincidental sharing between unrelated individuals, an excess of low generation-probability sequences was observed among out-of-frame TCR alpha sequences shared between twins. Abundant cord blood beta clonotypes carried fewer insertions; young adult naive repertoires showed a weaker similar trend, while memory repertoires showed none. Because the same donors could not be followed over many years, the conclusions depended on cross-sectional statistical analysis.

All donors were healthy Caucasians. Three pairs of female monozygotic twins, all aged about 18 to 30 years, made up the twin cohort. RNA for TCR libraries was isolated from peripheral blood mononuclear cells. Library method: 5' RACE. Instrument on record: Illumina HiSeq 2000. A universal primer binding site was introduced by template switching, and a unique molecular identifier was present in the final cDNA, enabling accurate counting of TCR cDNA molecules. Specific primers in the conserved constant-segment region were used to synthesize first-strand cDNA for the TCR alpha and beta chains. To control for contamination, every cDNA library carried two barcodes: a SMART-Mk sample barcode plus Illumina barcodes. TruSeq adapter sequences, together with Illumina sample barcodes, were added in two successive PCR steps. The TCR alpha and beta cDNA libraries were sequenced on the Illumina HiSeq platform using custom primers. The paper's data handling went like this. MiGEC was used to process raw reads and extract unique molecular identifiers, and MiXCR was used to find CDR3 positions. Recombination models were inferred per individual with the repgenHMM and IGoR tools using an EM algorithm. Shared clonotypes were analyzed with the tcR package in R, and sharing was normalized by the product of cloneset sizes. Out-of-frame nonproductive sequences were analyzed to study raw recombination free of thymic and clonal selection effects. TCRdb passed the public sequencing reads through fastp at Q25 and MiXCR, retaining productive beta sequences. Each CDR3 protein gets just one entry, which takes the most common genes and DNA from the rows behind it. It is TCRdb's table, rather than the study itself, that gives the V and J calls and clone size. This sample has roughly 750,000 distinct CDR3 sequences in its table, and 20% to 25% of those were observed once. The top ten clones comprise 4.3% of the sample.

This clonotype was seen a few times. Its antigen is still unknown. Per-nucleotide qualities are absent, and no much larger clonotype sits a single base away. The same specimen was also included in a second study, on T cells expressing NK-cell markers. As the second publication notes: TCR beta-chain repertoires were profiled in sorted CD3+CD56+NKG2C+, CD3+CD56+NKG2C- and CD3+CD56-NKG2C+ T-cell subsets from roughly eight donors. Of the eight sequenced donors, seven were found to be HCMV-seropositive and one was found to be HCMV-seronegative. To restrict sorting to alphabetaTCR-expressing T cells, an anti-gammadeltaTCR antibody was added in several experiments. For 6 or 7 donors, the dominant CD3+CD56+NKG2C+ clonotypes were among the top 10 CD8+ clonotypes and accounted for about 1.0-7.0% of CD8+ T cells. Those dominant clonotypes were again the most abundant among CD3+CD56-NKG2C+ cells in several donors, at about 28.3-65%. Whether the expanded NKG2C-expressing T cell clones were specific for HCMV antigens remained unclear. The eight sequenced donors were randomly selected healthy volunteers, three men and five women. A commercial ELISA kit detecting HCMV-specific IgG in serum was used to determine HCMV serostatus. For several donors, bulk peripheral blood T-cell repertoires were also sequenced from unsorted PBMC. MIGEC was used to demultiplex reads and group reads by UMI, and MiTCR was used to assemble and quantify clonotypes. Only TCR cDNA sequences supported by at least two reads were kept to exclude erroneous sequences. The tcR package was used for downstream repertoire analysis, and clonotypes were matched across fractions by CDR3 nucleotide sequence plus V segment. Antigen specificity was annotated against VDJdb with VDJmatch, allowing one amino acid substitution in CDR3.

Sequenced input: PBMCs. This clonotype originated in a woman aged 18-29 years in good health.

CDR3 sequence: CAWSGSGYGYTF. Here is the DNA: TGTGCCTGGAGTGGGTCAGGGTATGGCTACACCTTC. This sequence uses TRBV30 and TRBJ1-2; tentative D gene TRBD1, with 5 bases matching. CDR1 and CDR2 are drawn from the germline V gene (reference sequence): GTSNPN, SVGIG. The CDR3 runs 12 amino acids, cysteine and phenylalanine included. The DNA shown is the 36-base CDR3, in frame from base 1. The germline ends are 8 bases apart after V is trimmed by 1 base and J by 5 bases.